Below, 9 T cell receptor beta chains from the same sample are listed, as sequenced in a study of Ad26.COV2.S vaccination and SARS-CoV-2 variants. Described treatment: 15 to 20 received Ad26.COV2.S at low or high dose, single or two shots; about 5 received placebo; per-sample allocation not given. Each sample was drawn 63 days after the first injection (of vaccine or placebo). Sequencing used immunoSEQ multiplex PCR; TCRdb keeps in-frame clones, though not all of them. The sample yields some 480,000 clones, roughly 87% seen once. The sequencing used peripheral blood, collected in a trial of Ad26.COV2.S vaccine versus placebo. Source of these receptors: a person between 18 and 65 years old who received the Ad26.COV2.S COVID-19 vaccine or a placebo.

The chain links TRBV28 to TRBJ2-3, with 12 bases identical to TRBD2. The CDR3 is 15 residues long. The J segment lost 6 bases and the V segment lost 5 bases, leaving 6 bases of the junction unmatched. CDR1 and CDR2 (germline): MDHEN, SYDVKM. CDR3 nucleotide sequence: TGTGCCAGCAGTAACCCTAGCGGGAGGGTTGATACGCAGTATTTT. This codes for CASSNPSGRVDTQYF.

This clone turned up a few times. V is TRBV25-1 and J is TRBJ2-7; D not certain. Trimming removed 3 bases at V and 0 bases at J, with 9 bases between. Germline V gives CDR1 MGHDK, CDR2 SYGVNS. The CDR3 length is 14 residues. DNA of the CDR3: TGTGCCAGCAGTGACTCAGGATACTCCTACGAGCAGTACTTC. Translation gives CASSDSGYSYEQYF.

This chain uses TRBV5-4 with TRBJ2-1; no clear D. The CDR3 loop spans 17 amino acids. Germline CDR1 and CDR2: SGHNT and YYREEE (reference sequence). The germline V and J ends were trimmed by 0 bases and 4 bases, with 17 bases remaining between them. The CDR3 is CASSLGMGGVRYNEQFF. In DNA form, the CDR3 reads TGTGCCAGCAGCTTGGGTATGGGCGGAGTTAGGTACAATGAGCAGTTCTTC. Drawing the rest from reference TRBV5-4 and TRBJ2-1, the complete variable domain is ETGVTQSPTHLIKTRGQQVTLRCSSQSGHNTVSWYQQALGQGPQFIFQYYREEENGRGNFPPRFSGLQFPNYSSELNVNALELDDSALYLCASSLGMGGVRYNEQFFGPGTRLTVL.

The chain links TRBV28 to TRBJ2-7; TRBD2 agrees at 7 bases. CDR1 is MDHEN, CDR2 SYDVKM, per germline. The V and J ends lost 3 bases and 4 bases, in that order; junction bases with no gene match: 6. The CDR3 has 14 residues. CDR3 loop: CASSFGGSRYEQYF. The CDR3, as DNA: TGTGCCAGCAGTTTCGGGGGGTCCCGGTACGAGCAGTACTTC.

The chain is built from TRBV25-1 and TRBJ1-1; TRBD1 aligns across 7 bases. J was trimmed by 4 bases and V by 6 bases; bases with no gene match: 11. The CDR3 is 15 amino acids. Germline V lookup: CDR1 MGHDK, CDR2 SYGVNS. CDR3 nucleotides: TGTGCCAGCAGGGGGGTAACAGGGGTCTTCACTGAAGCTTTCTTT. Amino acids: CASRGVTGVFTEAFF.

This sequence joins TRBV6-2 or TRBV6-3 and TRBJ1-1; 12 nucleotides align to TRBD1. J gave up 0 bases and V 6 bases, and 14 bases lay outside the gene matches. This CDR3 contains 19 residues. From germline, CDR1 is MNHEY and CDR2 SVGEGT. CDR3 loop: CASSPVVGTGGLMNTEAFF. DNA of the CDR3: TGTGCCAGCAGCCCGGTTGTCGGGACAGGGGGCCTCATGAACACTGAAGCTTTCTTT.

This rearrangement joins TRBV30 to TRBJ2-5, with TRBD2 matching 11 bases. The CDR3 sequence is 16 residues long. The V and J ends lost 0 bases and 5 bases, in that order; junction bases with no gene match: 8. Germline V lookup: CDR1 GTSNPN, CDR2 SVGIG (reference sequence). CDR3 DNA: TGTGCCTGGAGTGTAACAGTAGCGGGAGGGCGTGAGACCCAGTACTTC. It is translated as CAWSVTVAGGRETQYF.

The chain links TRBV7-3 to TRBJ2-1; D might be TRBD2 (6 bases). Germline CDR1 reads SGHTA; CDR2 reads FQGTGA. Trimming took 2 bases from V and 4 from J, leaving 21 bases between them. There are 18 residues in the CDR3. The CDR3: CASSLDPTGDSVYNEQFF. The DNA of the CDR3 is TGTGCCAGCAGCTTAGACCCCACGGGGGACTCTGTTTACAATGAGCAGTTCTTC.

The chain links TRBV9 to TRBJ1-1, with a possible D match to TRBD1 (5 bases). The CDR3 runs to 13 residues. Trimming removed 2 bases from V and 3 bases from J, with 8 bases in between. The germline gives CDR1 SGDLS, CDR2 YYNGEE. The CDR3 DNA is TGTGCCAGCAGCGTGGGGGGGTACACTGAAGCTTTCTTT. Translating gives CASSVGGYTEAFF.